Listed here is a single T cell receptor (beta chain). The clone's antigen remains unknown. Per-nucleotide qualities are absent, and no much larger clonotype sits a single base away. Uncultured naive and memory CD4+ T cell DNA received deep-resolution immunoSEQ TCR-beta sequencing. As for the authors' bioinformatics: Preprocessing removed nonproductive sequences and CDR3s not starting with C, not ending with F or W, or shorter than 7 amino acids. Cultured and uncultured naive and memory CD4+ repertoires were searched for previously identified spike- and CEF-reactive CDR3s. CDR3 homology was measured as pairwise Levenshtein distance, computed with the stringdist R package after trimming three terminal residues from each end. TCRdb holds this immuneACCESS table with in-frame rearrangements only. Some clones are missing; in checked studies, unresolved V genes explain under half, and the rest has no known cause. That table is the source of V, J and clone size, and D and trimming were worked out from the DNA. The sample contains about 60,000 clones, over 90% of them found a single time. The ten top clones hold over 0.11% of the sample.

Taken from the germline V gene, the CDR1 and CDR2 loops are SGHTA and FQGTGA. The CDR3, from cysteine to phenylalanine, totals 13 residues. The only DNA kept is the CDR3, 39 bases in frame from the first base. The trim is 5 bases for V and 4 bases for J, with a gap of 11 bases between the germline ends. CD4+ T cells from unexposed donors were collected before the COVID-19 pandemic (2011-2018). Naive and memory CD4+ T cells were separated from cryopreserved PBMCs through CD4 enrichment, which was followed by EasySep naive CD4+ T cell enrichment. Leukapheresis product for the unexposed donors was bought commercially. PBMCs were isolated from leukapheresis product or whole blood by Ficoll-Paque PLUS gradient centrifugation. PBMCs were either cryopreserved at -140°C or used fresh in the expansion assay. The QIAamp Micro DNA Kit was used to extract genomic DNA from the CD4+ T cells. This sample was taken from a study of CD4 T cells in relation to SARS-CoV-2 and coronaviruses (dated by TCRdb to the early 2020s). Regarding the study in general: Using patient-derived lymphoblastoid cell lines, the shared crossreactive spike epitopes were mapped to their HLA restriction. The Adaptive Biotechnologies TCR-sequencing kit was used to sequence samples from a few pre-COVID donors and the naive versus memory experiments, whereas other data were Illumina-based. Expansion assays from other donors in the study were sequenced with a different, Illumina-based TCR-beta assay. Memory CD4+ T cell crossreactivity between SARS-CoV-2 and common cold coronavirus spike proteins was assessed at the TCR clonotype level in the study.

The research as a whole found: Compared with monoreactive clones, crossreactive clones had significantly weaker SARS-CoV-2-driven expansion, a result consistent with antigenic imprinting. Because no donor provided both pre-pandemic and post-infection samples, tracing the source of pre-existing responses was limited. Crossreactivity analysis centred on spike protein, so crossreactivity against other viral proteins was not assessed. Small numbers of patients and of tested TCRs were a limitation of the study. Sequencing naive versus memory cells indicated that the assay picks up memory recall responses, not primary responses primed during culture. About 65% of donors had memory CD4+ clonotypes that crossrecognized SARS-CoV-2 and at least one common cold coronavirus spike.

Sequenced input: naive CD4+ T cells from PBMCs. The cell subset or site label on this specimen signifies: naive CD4+ T cells isolated by negative enrichment. The clonotype was recovered from a human donor in good health. The chain is assembled from TRBV7-3 and TRBJ1-1, with the D gene not clear enough to name. The CDR3 region reads CASSNGRGTEAFF. The nucleotide sequence reads as follows: TGTGCCAGCAGCAATGGACGGGGCACTGAAGCTTTCTTT. This CDR3, with the reference TRBV7-3 and TRBJ1-1 proteins standing in past its ends, gives the full variable domain GAGVSQTPSNKVTEKGKYVELRCDPISGHTALYWYRQSLGQGPEFLIYFQGTGAADDSGLPNDRFFAVRPEGSVSTLKIQRTERGDSAVYLCASSNGRGTEAFFGQGTRLTVV.